This T cell receptor beta chain was captured in a study of T cells in Graves' hyperthyroidism and ophthalmopathy. Overall study results and limits: In simple terms, a model built on 13 V-J features told ophthalmopathy apart from stable hyperthyroidism.

TCR beta CDR3 sequences were amplified from RNA transcripts. HTBI primers were the set used in a first-round RT-PCR of the TCR CDR3. TCRdb used MiXCR to reprocess the multiplex PCR reads, holding one entry per CDR3 protein. The table shows hundreds of thousands of distinct CDR3 sequences, with approximately 40% occurring only once. The CDR3 covers 17 residues. Germline trimming cut 7 bases from V and 2 bases from J; bases unmatched to any gene: 9. Patients were excluded because of uncontrolled infection, other autoimmune disease, pregnancy or lactation. There are a few counts of this clonotype. Its matching antigen is unknown.

Specimen: blood. The rearrangement joins TRBV12-3 or TRBV12-4 to TRBJ2-6; 9 bases fit TRBD1. The receptor's source is a woman aged 35 to 49 with Graves' hyperthyroidism. CDR3 amino acids: CASNEDRGNPGANVLTF. CDR3 sequence (DNA): TGTGCCAGCAATGAGGACAGGGGAAATCCTGGGGCCAACGTCCTGACTTTC.